The next 25 T cell receptor beta chains were all read from a single sample in a study of graft-versus-host responses after intestinal transplantation. The assay was immunoSEQ multiplex PCR, and TCRdb's table has in-frame clones only and misses some. This table holds tens of thousands of clones, 70% to 85% found once. No antigen has been identified for these receptors. The starting material was unstimulated CD8+ T cells sorted from spleen or lymph node cells, obtained before intestinal transplant. Receptors originate from a human donor who received an intestinal transplant.

The chain uses TRBV28 and TRBJ1-3; 7 bases line up with TRBD1. V gave up 1 base and J gave up 4 bases; unmatched junction bases: 7. CDR3 length equals 16 residues. In germline, CDR1 is MDHEN, CDR2 SYDVKM. The CDR3 coding sequence is TGTGCCAGCAGTTTATTCACAGGGGCGTCAGGAAACACCATATATTTT. It translates to CASSLFTGASGNTIYF.

This clone has only one observation. The rearrangement uses TRBV5-5 and TRBJ2-7; 9 bases line up with TRBD1. Trimming removed 2 bases from V and 2 bases from J; junction bases left unmatched: 5. Germline V CDR1 and CDR2: SGHKS, YYEKEE (reference sequence). The CDR3 loop spans 15 amino acids. The CDR3 sequence is CASSFLDRGTYEQYF. For the CDR3, the DNA is TGTGCCAGCAGCTTCCTAGACAGGGGGACCTACGAGCAGTACTTC.

This clone has just a few counts. The chain carries TRBV6-1 and TRBJ1-5; 7 bases fit TRBD1. CDR3 length: 16 residues. Losses at the gene ends were 1 base for V and 6 bases for J; bases not matched to a gene: 9. Per the germline V gene, CDR1 is MNHNS and CDR2 is SASEGT. CDR3 DNA: TGTGCCAGCAGTGAAGGTACAGGGGAAGTAGGTCAGCCCCAGCATTTT. This gives the protein CASSEGTGEVGQPQHF.

The V gene is TRBV6-6, the J gene TRBJ2-3; D gene unclear. There are 14 residues in the CDR3. Germline V gives CDR1 MNHNY, CDR2 SVGAGI (reference sequence). The V gene lost 2 bases and the J gene lost 4 bases, with 10 bases spanning the gap. The CDR3 nucleotides read TGTGCCAGCAGTTACCAGCTAGGAGCAGATACGCAGTATTTT. Its protein product is CASSYQLGADTQYF.

The chain couples TRBV19 to TRBJ1-1, with D hard to call. The V end lost 5 bases, the J end lost 3 bases, and 10 bases lay between the germline ends. Germline assignment: CDR1 LNHDA and CDR2 SQIVND (reference sequence). This CDR3 contains 13 residues. In nucleotides, the CDR3 is TGTGCCAGTAGTCAGGTTACCCACACTGAAGCTTTCTTT. It specifies CASSQVTHTEAFF.

The genes are TRBV7-9 and TRBJ2-5, with 9 positions matching TRBD1. The CDR3 spans 17 residues. The trim removed 5 bases at V and 1 base at J, leaving 11 bases unmatched. Germline V gene lookup returns CDR1 SEHNR and CDR2 FQNEAQ (reference sequence). The chain's CDR3 is CASSIPGTGSLQETQYF. Here the CDR3 DNA reads TGTGCCAGCAGCATCCCCGGGACAGGGTCCCTCCAAGAGACCCAGTACTTC.

The chain is built from TRBV28 and TRBJ1-5, with D tentatively TRBD1 (5 bases). There are 12 residues in the CDR3. The V and J ends lost 5 bases and 10 bases respectively, with 12 bases between them. The germline CDR1 and CDR2 sequences are MDHEN and SYDVKM. The CDR3 region has the DNA TGTGCCAGCAGTCTACCCGGGGGACCCCAGCATTTT. Its protein is CASSLPGGPQHF.

This clone was recorded once. V is TRBV27 and J is TRBJ2-6; unclear D gene. With 5 bases removed from V and 0 bases from J, the gap between germline ends came to 8 bases. The CDR3 consists of 15 residues. Germline-derived CDR1 and CDR2 are MNHEY and SMNVEV (reference sequence). The CDR3 reads CASSIQTSGANVLTF. Here the CDR3 DNA reads TGTGCCAGCAGTATACAGACCTCTGGGGCCAACGTCCTGACTTTC.

This rearrangement joins TRBV6-4 to TRBJ1-5, with a tentative D call TRBD1 (6 bases). Germline lookup yields CDR1 MRHNA and CDR2 SNTAGT. The CDR3 is 15 residues long. The V end was cut by 6 bases, the J end by 3 bases, with 15 bases between. This CDR3 is CASSSKAGANQPQHF. CDR3 DNA: TGTGCCAGCAGCAGTAAGGCGGGGGCCAATCAGCCCCAGCATTTT.

The chain is built from TRBV5-8 and TRBJ1-2, with D hard to call. Trimming took off 0 bases at V and 0 bases at J, with 9 bases between the two ends. The CDR3 has 15 residues. In germline, CDR1 is SGHTS, CDR2 YDEGEE. The CDR3 DNA reads as TGTGCCAGCAGCTTGGAGGAGCCAGCTAACTATGGCTACACCTTC. It yields the protein CASSLEEPANYGYTF.

This clone has just one count. This chain links TRBV6-1 with TRBJ1-3; weak D call: TRBD1 (6 bases). The CDR3 contains 16 residues. Germline-derived CDR1 and CDR2 are MNHNS and SASEGT. Trimming left V 3 bases short and J 4 bases short, with 16 bases between. The CDR3: CASSDMAPGGGNTIYF. The CDR3 DNA reads TGTGCCAGCAGTGATATGGCCCCGGGGGGCGGAAACACCATATATTTT.

The J gene is TRBJ2-3, the V gene TRBV10-2, with TRBD2 matching 12 bases. CDR3 length: 15 residues. The junction had 2 bases not matched to a gene; V was cut back by 2 bases and J by 5 bases. Germline CDR1 reads WSHSY; CDR2 reads SAAADI. The CDR3 nucleotides read TGCGCCAGCAGTGAGACTAGCGGGGGGATAGATACGCAGTATTTT. Protein product: CASSETSGGIDTQYF.

This clone was recorded only once. The rearrangement uses TRBV19 and TRBJ1-2; the D gene is possibly TRBD1 (6 bases). CDR1 LNHDA and CDR2 SQIVND come from the germline V gene (reference sequence). V lost 5 bases to trimming and J lost 0 bases, with 7 bases between them. CDR3 size: 13 residues. The DNA of the CDR3 is TGTGCCAGTAGTCCAGGGGCTAACTATGGCTACACCTTC. This sequence encodes CASSPGANYGYTF.

This clone was counted only a few times. The rearrangement links TRBV5-1 to TRBJ2-1; 8 bases align to TRBD1. The CDR3 has 14 amino acids. The V gene end was trimmed by 3 bases and the J gene end by 7 bases; junction bases not matched to a gene: 6. Germline V gives CDR1 SGHRS, CDR2 YFSETQ. This chain's CDR3 is CASSWGQGANEQFF. DNA for the CDR3: TGCGCCAGCAGCTGGGGCCAGGGGGCAAATGAGCAGTTCTTC.

The chain recombines TRBV4-1 with TRBJ2-3; D might be TRBD2 (6 bases). The CDR3 has 14 residues. Germline V gene data show CDR1 as MGHRA and CDR2 as YSYEKL. V was trimmed by 1 base and J by 5 bases, leaving 10 bases between them. For the CDR3, the DNA is TGCGCCAGCAGCCAAGGTTGGGGGGAAGATACGCAGTATTTT. It encodes CASSQGWGEDTQYF.

The chain has TRBV7-2 and TRBJ2-5; 12 nucleotides line up with TRBD2. The CDR3 runs to 19 residues. Germline CDR1 SGHTA, CDR2 FQGNSA. V trimming: 4 bases; J trimming: 0 bases; junction bases outside the gene matches: 12. CDR3 loop: CASSYGSTSGGKYQETQYF. CDR3 bases: TGTGCCAGCAGCTACGGTTCCACTAGCGGGGGGAAGTACCAAGAGACCCAGTACTTC.

By sample share, this clone is medium-sized. The rearrangement joins TRBV1 to TRBJ2-7; the table's D call, TRBD2, was not checked against the DNA. TRBV1 is labeled a pseudogene. This CDR3 has 16 residues. This CDR3 reads CTSSSRRKGRTYEQYF. CDR3 bases: TGCACCAGCAGCTCAAGGCGAAAGGGGAGGACCTACGAGCAGTACTTC.

J is TRBJ2-5 and V is TRBV28; TRBD1 agrees at 9 bases. The J call may be wrong; the DNA end is better matched by TRBJ2-7. This CDR3 region has 13 residues. CDR1 is MDHEN and CDR2 is SYDVKM in the germline V gene. The CDR3 reads CANQDRGRDEQYF. The CDR3 nucleotides are TGTGCCAACCAGGACAGGGGACGTGACGAGCAGTACTTC.

This clone has only a few counts. The rearrangement links TRBV5-6 to TRBJ2-7; tentative D call: TRBD1 (6 bases). The CDR3 loop spans 13 amino acids. V shed 1 base and J shed 5 bases, with 10 bases lying between them. Germline lookup yields CDR1 SGHDT and CDR2 YYEEEE. For the CDR3, the DNA is TGTGCCAGCAGCTTGACAGGGATCGACGAGCAGTACTTC. Translated: CASSLTGIDEQYF.

This chain connects TRBV4-1 to TRBJ1-1; tentatively, D is TRBD1 (5 bases). Germline assignment: CDR1 MGHRA and CDR2 YSYEKL. This CDR3 is built from 15 residues. With 0 bases removed from V and 5 bases from J, the gap between germline ends came to 13 bases. The CDR3 sequence is CASSQDWGGWTEAFF. In DNA, the CDR3 is TGCGCCAGCAGCCAAGATTGGGGGGGGTGGACTGAAGCTTTCTTT.

The V and J genes are TRBV27 and TRBJ2-7, with 8 bases matching TRBD2. This CDR3 has 15 residues. CDR1 is MNHEY, CDR2 SMNVEV, per germline (reference sequence). With 0 bases clipped from V and 3 bases from J, the junction kept 4 bases outside the gene matches. This CDR3 reads CASSLSSGSLYEQYF. CDR3 sequence (DNA): TGTGCCAGCAGTTTATCGAGCGGGAGCCTCTACGAGCAGTACTTC.

The chain uses TRBV28 and TRBJ1-2; the D gene is possibly TRBD1 (5 bases). The V gene's germline CDR1 is MDHEN and CDR2 SYDVKM. The CDR3 is 15 residues long. Trimming stripped 4 bases from V and 1 base from J, with 13 bases between. CDR3 in DNA: TGTGCCAGCAGTTGGGGCGGGGCATGTAACTATGGCTACACCTTC. Protein product: CASSWGGACNYGYTF.

The CDR3 DNA is TGTGCCAGCAGCTTGGTCTCGGGGACTGAAGCTTTCTTT. It yields the protein CASSLVSGTEAFF. The chain joins TRBV5-4 to TRBJ1-1, with no clear D. Germline assignment: CDR1 SGHNT and CDR2 YYREEE (reference sequence). The CDR3 is 13 amino acids. Trimming cost V 0 bases and J 5 bases, with 8 bases left between them. The full variable domain, rest sourced from reference TRBV5-4 and TRBJ1-1, is ETGVTQSPTHLIKTRGQQVTLRCSSQSGHNTVSWYQQALGQGPQFIFQYYREEENGRGNFPPRFSGLQFPNYSSELNVNALELDDSALYLCASSLVSGTEAFFGQGTRLTVV.

This clone showed up just a few times. This chain connects TRBV6-5 to TRBJ1-4, with D uncertain. This CDR3 comprises 14 residues. The V end was cut by 2 bases, the J end by 4 bases, with 8 bases between. The V gene's germline CDR1 is MNHEY and CDR2 SVGAGI. In DNA form, the CDR3 reads TGTGCCAGCAGTTACAGCGGGAATAATGAAAAACTGTTTTTT. It translates to CASSYSGNNEKLFF.

J is TRBJ2-7 and V is TRBV6-5; D unresolved. Germline assignment: CDR1 MNHEY and CDR2 SVGAGI. Trimming shortened V by 0 bases and J by 0 bases, and 6 bases separated the two germline ends. The CDR3 extends over 14 amino acids. DNA of the CDR3: TGTGCCAGCAGTTACTCTGCCAGCTCCTACGAGCAGTACTTC. This codes for CASSYSASSYEQYF.